This paragraph covers one T cell receptor beta chain sequence. Antigen unknown. Trimming took 6 bases from V and 2 from J, leaving 8 bases between them. CDR1 and CDR2 (germline): WSHSY, SAAADI. The CDR3 length is 12 residues. This record comes from a study of shared clonotypes between healthy human individuals. The study's findings and limits: It was the few donors that limited the genetic and exposure-history diversity represented.

Each subset's genomic DNA was shared equally among a number of immunoSEQ plates. In the original processing: Sequence data from immunoSEQ were junction-only and lacked quality scores; consequently, filtering differed. Data came from immunoSEQ multiplex PCR; TCRdb stores just in-frame clones and leaves some out. V, J and clone size reflect that table, while D and trimming were determined from the DNA. Among some 2.1 million clones listed, approximately 94% were seen once. The naive CD8 fraction comprised CD45RO-negative cells positively selected for CCR7 and excluded terminally differentiated effector memory CD45RA+ cells.

This chain uses TRBV10-2 with TRBJ2-7; D is ambiguous. Sequences were obtained from naive CD8+ T cells sorted from blood. This TCR was recovered from a man between 18 and 29 years old in good health. The CDR3 bases are TGCGCCAGCAGCGGCTTAACCTACGAGCAGTACTTC. Amino acid sequence: CASSGLTYEQYF.